Listed below are T cell receptor beta chains from one sample, sequenced in a study of T cell repertoires in cytomegalovirus infection. TCRdb re-derived calls from the reads in MiXCR, one entry per CDR3 protein. The table includes around 440,000 distinct CDR3 sequences, 11% detected once. The sample was PBMCs. The source is a human donor in good health (CMV status not recorded). Some clones in this sample may be carry-over from other donors' samples. CDR3s include the opening cysteine and the closing phenylalanine or tryptophan. Each record gives: CDR3 DNA, CDR3 protein, V gene, D gene, clone size, J gene. A D gene is named only where the DNA matches it firmly. The size of a clone is reported for some rows only, either as once, few or many, or as a class for expanded clones.

CDR3 DNA: TGTGCCAGCAGCTTAGGGTTTAGAGGGCGCACAGATACGCAGTATTTT; CDR3 protein: CASSLGFRGRTDTQYF; V gene: TRBV11-2; D gene: .; clone size: many; J gene: TRBJ2-3
CDR3 DNA: TGTGCCAGCACCCAACCCTCAGGAACAGGGTATGGCTACACCTTC; CDR3 protein: CASTQPSGTGYGYTF; V gene: TRBV27; D gene: .; clone size: few; J gene: TRBJ1-2
CDR3 DNA: TGTGCCAGCAGCCAAGTGGTCTACCGGGAGGGGCAGTTCTTC; CDR3 protein: CASSQVVYREGQFF; V gene: TRBV14; D gene: TRBD2; clone size: many; J gene: TRBJ2-1
CDR3 DNA: TGTGCCAGCAGCTGGGGGAGGACAGGGGGCACCGGGGAGCTGTTTTTT; CDR3 protein: CASSWGRTGGTGELFF; V gene: TRBV25-1; D gene: TRBD1; clone size: .; J gene: TRBJ2-2
CDR3 DNA: TGTGCCAGCAGCATGACAGCCTACCTGGCCGGAAACACCATATATTTT; CDR3 protein: CASSMTAYLAGNTIYF; V gene: TRBV7-4; D gene: .; clone size: many; J gene: TRBJ1-3
CDR3 DNA: TGTGCCAGCAGCCGGACAGTGAACACTGAAGCTTTCTTT; CDR3 protein: CASSRTVNTEAFF; V gene: TRBV7-3; D gene: .; clone size: many; J gene: TRBJ1-1
CDR3 DNA: TGTGCCACCAGTGATACGGGAGTGGGTGAGCAGTTCTTC; CDR3 protein: CATSDTGVGEQFF; V gene: TRBV24-1; D gene: .; clone size: .; J gene: TRBJ2-1
CDR3 DNA: TGTGCCAGCAGAGGGACAGGGATGGGCTATGGCTACACCTTC; CDR3 protein: CASRGTGMGYGYTF; V gene: TRBV6-1; D gene: TRBD1; clone size: many; J gene: TRBJ1-2
CDR3 DNA: TGTGCCAGCAGGACGGGACAGGGAACCTGGGGTAGCAATCAGCCCCAGCATTTT; CDR3 protein: CASRTGQGTWGSNQPQHF; V gene: TRBV2; D gene: TRBD1; clone size: few; J gene: TRBJ1-5
CDR3 DNA: TGTGCCAGCAGTCCTAGCGGGAATGACGAAAACATTCAGTACTTC; CDR3 protein: CASSPSGNDENIQYF; V gene: TRBV6-5; D gene: TRBD2; clone size: .; J gene: TRBJ2-4
CDR3 DNA: TGTGCCAGCAGTTTACAGGGGTCAATTTCCGATGAGCAGTTCTTC; CDR3 protein: CASSLQGSISDEQFF; V gene: TRBV28; D gene: .; clone size: many; J gene: TRBJ2-1
CDR3 DNA: TGCAGCGCCAGAGGGGCGGATAGGGAGACCCAGTACTTC; CDR3 protein: CSARGADRETQYF; V gene: TRBV29-1; D gene: .; clone size: .; J gene: TRBJ2-5
CDR3 DNA: TGCAGTGCCCGGACCACCCGACTAGCGGGAACCTACAATGAGCAGTTCTTC; CDR3 protein: CSARTTRLAGTYNEQFF; V gene: TRBV20-1; D gene: TRBD2; clone size: many; J gene: TRBJ2-1
CDR3 DNA: TGTGCCAGCAGCAGGGGGAACGATGGCTACACCTTC; CDR3 protein: CASSRGNDGYTF; V gene: TRBV7-6; D gene: .; clone size: many; J gene: TRBJ1-2
CDR3 DNA: TGTGCCATCCAGAAAGGGGGGAGTAACTATGGCTACACCTTC; CDR3 protein: CAIQKGGSNYGYTF; V gene: TRBV2; D gene: .; clone size: few; J gene: TRBJ1-2
CDR3 DNA: TGTGCCAGCAAGCTTAGCTCCTATAATTCACCCCTCCACTTT; CDR3 protein: CASKLSSYNSPLHF; V gene: TRBV28; D gene: .; clone size: many; J gene: TRBJ1-6
CDR3 DNA: TGTGCCAGCAGCTTAGACACAAGCAATCAGCCCCAGCATTTT; CDR3 protein: CASSLDTSNQPQHF; V gene: TRBV7-9; D gene: .; clone size: many; J gene: TRBJ1-5